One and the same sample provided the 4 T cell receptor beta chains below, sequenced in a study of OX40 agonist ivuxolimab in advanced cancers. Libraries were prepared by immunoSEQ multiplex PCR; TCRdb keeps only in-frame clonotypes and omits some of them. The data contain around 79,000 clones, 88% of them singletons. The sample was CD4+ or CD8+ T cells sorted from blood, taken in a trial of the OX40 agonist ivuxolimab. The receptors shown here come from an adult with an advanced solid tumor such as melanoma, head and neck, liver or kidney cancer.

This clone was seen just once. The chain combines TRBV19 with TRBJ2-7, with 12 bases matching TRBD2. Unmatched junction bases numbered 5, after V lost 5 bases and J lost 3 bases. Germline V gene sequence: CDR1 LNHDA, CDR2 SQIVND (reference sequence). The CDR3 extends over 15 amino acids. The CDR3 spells CASSLQGLAGYEQYF. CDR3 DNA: TGTGCCAGTAGTCTTCAGGGACTAGCGGGCTACGAGCAGTACTTC.

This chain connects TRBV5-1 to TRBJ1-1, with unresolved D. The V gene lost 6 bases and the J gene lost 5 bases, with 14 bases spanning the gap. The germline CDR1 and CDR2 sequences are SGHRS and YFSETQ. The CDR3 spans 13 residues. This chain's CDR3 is CASNPDGRTEAFF. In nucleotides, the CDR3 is TGCGCCAGCAACCCGGATGGGAGGACTGAAGCTTTCTTT.

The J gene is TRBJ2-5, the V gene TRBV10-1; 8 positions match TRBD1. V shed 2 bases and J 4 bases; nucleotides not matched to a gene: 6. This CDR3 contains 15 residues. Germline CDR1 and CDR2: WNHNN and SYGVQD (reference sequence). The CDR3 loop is CASSEARGRRETQYF. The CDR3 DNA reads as TGCGCCAGCAGTGAGGCCAGGGGGCGTCGAGAGACCCAGTACTTC.

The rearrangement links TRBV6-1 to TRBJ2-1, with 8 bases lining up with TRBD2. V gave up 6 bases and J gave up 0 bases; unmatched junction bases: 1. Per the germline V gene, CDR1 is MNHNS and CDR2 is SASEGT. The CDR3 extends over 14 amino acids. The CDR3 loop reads CASRSGSSYNEQFF. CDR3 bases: TGTGCCAGCAGAAGCGGGAGCTCCTACAATGAGCAGTTCTTC.